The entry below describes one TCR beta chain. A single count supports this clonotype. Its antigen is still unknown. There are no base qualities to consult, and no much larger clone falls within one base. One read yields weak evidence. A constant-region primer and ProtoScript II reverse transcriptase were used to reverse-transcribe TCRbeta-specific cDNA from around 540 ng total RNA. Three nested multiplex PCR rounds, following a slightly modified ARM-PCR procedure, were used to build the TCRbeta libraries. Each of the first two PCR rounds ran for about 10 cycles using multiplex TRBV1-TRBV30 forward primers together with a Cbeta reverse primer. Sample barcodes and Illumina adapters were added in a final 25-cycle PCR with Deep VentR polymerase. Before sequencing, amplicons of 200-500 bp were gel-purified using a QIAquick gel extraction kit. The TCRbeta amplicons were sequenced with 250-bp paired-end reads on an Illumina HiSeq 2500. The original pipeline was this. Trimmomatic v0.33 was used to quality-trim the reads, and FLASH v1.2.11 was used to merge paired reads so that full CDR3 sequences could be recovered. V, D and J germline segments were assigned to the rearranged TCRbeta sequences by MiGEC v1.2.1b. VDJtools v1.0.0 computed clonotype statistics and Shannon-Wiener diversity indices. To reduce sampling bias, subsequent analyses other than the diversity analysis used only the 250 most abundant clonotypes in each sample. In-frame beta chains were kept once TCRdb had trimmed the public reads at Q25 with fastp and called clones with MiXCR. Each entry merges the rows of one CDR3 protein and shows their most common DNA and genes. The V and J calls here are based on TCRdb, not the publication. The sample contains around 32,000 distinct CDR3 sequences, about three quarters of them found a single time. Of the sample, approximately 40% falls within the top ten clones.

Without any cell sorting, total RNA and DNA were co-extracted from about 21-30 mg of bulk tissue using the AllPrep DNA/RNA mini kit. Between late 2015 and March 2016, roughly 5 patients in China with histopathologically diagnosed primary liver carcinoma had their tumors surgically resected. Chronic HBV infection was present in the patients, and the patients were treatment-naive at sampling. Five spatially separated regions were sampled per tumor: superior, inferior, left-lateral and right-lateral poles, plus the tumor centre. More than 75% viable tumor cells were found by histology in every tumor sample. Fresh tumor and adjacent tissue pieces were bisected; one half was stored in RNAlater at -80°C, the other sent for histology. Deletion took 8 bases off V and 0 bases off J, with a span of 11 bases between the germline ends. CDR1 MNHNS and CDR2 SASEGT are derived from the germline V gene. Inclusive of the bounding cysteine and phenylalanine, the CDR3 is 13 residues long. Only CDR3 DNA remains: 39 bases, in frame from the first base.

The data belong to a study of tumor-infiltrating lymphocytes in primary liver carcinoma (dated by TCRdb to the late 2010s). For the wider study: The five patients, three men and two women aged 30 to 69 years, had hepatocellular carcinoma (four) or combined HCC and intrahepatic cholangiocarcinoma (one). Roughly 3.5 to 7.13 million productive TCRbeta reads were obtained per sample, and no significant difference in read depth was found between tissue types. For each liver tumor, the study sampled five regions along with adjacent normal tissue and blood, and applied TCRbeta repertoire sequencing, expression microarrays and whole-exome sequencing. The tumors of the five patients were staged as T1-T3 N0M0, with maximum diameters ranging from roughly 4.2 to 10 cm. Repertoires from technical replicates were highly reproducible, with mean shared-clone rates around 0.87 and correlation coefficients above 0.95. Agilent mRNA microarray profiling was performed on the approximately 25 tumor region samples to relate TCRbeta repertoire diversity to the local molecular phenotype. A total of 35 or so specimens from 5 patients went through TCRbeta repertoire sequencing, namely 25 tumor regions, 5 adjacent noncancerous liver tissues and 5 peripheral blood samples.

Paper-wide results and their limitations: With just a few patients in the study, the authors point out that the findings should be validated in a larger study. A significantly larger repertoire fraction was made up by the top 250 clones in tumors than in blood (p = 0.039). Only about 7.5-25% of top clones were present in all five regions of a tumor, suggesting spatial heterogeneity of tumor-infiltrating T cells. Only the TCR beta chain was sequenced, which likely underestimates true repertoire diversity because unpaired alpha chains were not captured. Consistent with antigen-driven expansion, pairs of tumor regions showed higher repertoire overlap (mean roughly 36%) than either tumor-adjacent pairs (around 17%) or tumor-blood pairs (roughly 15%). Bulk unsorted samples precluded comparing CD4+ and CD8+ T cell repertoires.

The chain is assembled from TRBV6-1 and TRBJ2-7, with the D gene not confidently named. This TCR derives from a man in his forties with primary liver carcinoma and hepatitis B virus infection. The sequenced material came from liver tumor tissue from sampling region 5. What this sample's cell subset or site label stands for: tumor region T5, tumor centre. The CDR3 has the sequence CASQKEFSYEQYF. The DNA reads TGTGCCAGCCAGAAGGAGTTCTCCTACGAGCAGTACTTC.